A single sample is the source of the 26 T cell receptor beta chains below, sequenced in a study of T-cell reconstitution after alpha-beta-depleted transplantation in children. The study, taken as a whole, reports: Where alpha-beta T cells came from about two months after transplant was reportedly several hundred expanded graft clones.

Construction of the TCRbeta library involved unique molecular identifiers. TCRdb called the PCR reads again in MiXCR, with one record for every CDR3 protein. The table includes tens of thousands of distinct CDR3 sequences, about 6% detected once. No cognate antigen is known for these TCRs. The source was peripheral blood, collected 60 days after TCRalphabeta/CD19-depleted stem cell transplant. Every receptor here comes from a child under two years old who had a stem cell transplant for acute myeloid leukemia, so the T cells may come from the graft donor.

The sample holds many counts of this clonotype. The DNA of the CDR3 is TGTGCCACCAGGGGGGCGGGGAACACTGAAGCTTTCTTT. Translating gives CATRGAGNTEAFF. The chain uses TRBV24-1 and TRBJ1-1; possibly TRBD1 for D (6 bases). Germline lookup yields CDR1 KGHDR and CDR2 SFDVKD. Trimming took off 7 bases at V and 1 base at J, with 9 bases between the two ends. This CDR3 region has 13 residues.

This clonotype occurred many times. The genes are TRBV12-3 or TRBV12-4 and TRBJ2-2; 9 positions agree with TRBD1. Trimming took 5 bases from V and 7 from J; bases not matched to a gene: 5. CDR3 size: 14 residues. CDR3: CASSPGQGFGELFF. CDR3 sequence (DNA): TGTGCCAGCAGTCCGGGACAGGGTTTCGGGGAGCTGTTTTTT.

This clonotype showed up many times. V gene TRBV6-6 combines with J gene TRBJ2-7; a weak D match, TRBD2 (6 bases). The V gene's germline CDR1 is MNHNY and CDR2 SVGAGI (reference sequence). Trimming pared 5 bases from V and 11 bases from J, leaving 13 bases between. CDR3 length: 11 amino acids. Written as DNA, the CDR3 is TGTGCCAGCAGTCCTCCGGGACTGAAGTACTTC. This gives the protein CASSPPGLKYF.

This clonotype was recorded at least ten times. This chain connects TRBV12-3 or TRBV12-4 to TRBJ2-2, with D possibly being TRBD1 or TRBD2 (7 bases each). The CDR3 covers 17 residues. Trimming stripped 4 bases from V and 7 bases from J, with 22 bases between. Here the CDR3 DNA reads TGTGCCAGCAGTTCGCTGGGGAGGGGGACAGAGCTCGGGGAGCTGTTTTTT. Translating it yields CASSSLGRGTELGELFF.

There are many counts of this clonotype. V usage is TRBV3-1 and J usage is TRBJ2-1, with a possible D match to TRBD1 (6 bases). The germline V and J ends were trimmed by 4 bases and 0 bases, with 13 bases remaining between them. The CDR3 is 16 amino acids. The germline CDR1 and CDR2 sequences are LGHDT and YNNKEL (reference sequence). CDR3 coding DNA: TGTGCCAGCAGCCGGGTACAGGGTAACTCCTACAATGAGCAGTTCTTC. This encodes CASSRVQGNSYNEQFF.

Ten or more counts support this clonotype. This rearrangement joins TRBV25-1 to TRBJ1-1, with 7 bases lining up with TRBD1. The CDR3 runs 15 residues. CDR1 is MGHDK, CDR2 SYGVNS, per germline. V gave up 0 bases and J gave up 1 base; unmatched junction bases: 2. Written as DNA, the CDR3 is TGTGCCAGCAGTGAATACAGACAGGGGAACACTGAAGCTTTCTTT. This sequence encodes CASSEYRQGNTEAFF.

This clonotype came up many times. The gene calls are TRBV4-3 and TRBJ2-2; possible D gene TRBD1, 5 bases. The CDR3 is 15 amino acids. The germline V gene has CDR1 LGHNA and CDR2 YSLEER. Trimming pared 0 bases from V and 3 bases from J, leaving 8 bases between. In DNA, the CDR3 is TGCGCCAGCAGCCAAGATCGGACATACACCGGGGAGCTGTTTTTT. It encodes CASSQDRTYTGELFF.

This clonotype was seen ten or more times. This chain links TRBV4-3 with TRBJ2-2; TRBD2 aligns across 10 bases. CDR3 length: 19 residues. With 1 base clipped from V and 0 bases from J, the junction kept 8 bases outside the gene matches. Per germline, CDR1 LGHNA and CDR2 YSLEER. For the CDR3, the DNA is TGCGCCAGCAGCCAAGCCTTTTTTAGCGGGGGGCCGAACACCGGGGAGCTGTTTTTT. Residues: CASSQAFFSGGPNTGELFF.

The table lists this clonotype with many counts. The chain carries TRBV6-1 and TRBJ1-2; D ambiguous. Germline-derived CDR1 and CDR2 are MNHNS and SASEGT. The length of the CDR3 is 11 residues. V lost 9 bases, J lost 4 bases, and 9 bases lay in between. The CDR3 region is CASKRAYGYTF. For the CDR3, the DNA is TGTGCCAGTAAAAGGGCCTATGGCTACACCTTC.

This clonotype was seen at least ten times. The V gene is TRBV11-2, the J gene TRBJ2-2; TRBD1 agrees at 9 bases. From germline, CDR1 is SGHAT and CDR2 FQNNGV. After removal of 3 bases from V and 2 bases from J, the junction contained 10 bases not matched to a gene. The CDR3 totals 18 residues. The CDR3 sequence: CASSFRDRERGNTGELFF. The CDR3, as DNA: TGTGCCAGCAGCTTCCGGGACAGGGAGCGGGGAAACACCGGGGAGCTGTTTTTT.

This clonotype was counted many times. The chain carries TRBV7-6 and TRBJ2-3; D is uncertain. CDR3 length equals 13 residues. Per germline, CDR1 SGHVS and CDR2 FNYEAQ. Trimming shortened V by 4 bases and J by 6 bases, and 11 bases separated the two germline ends. The CDR3 region is CASSSLPRDTQYF. The DNA of the CDR3 is TGTGCCAGCAGCTCCTTGCCCCGGGATACGCAGTATTTT.

The chain links TRBV18 to TRBJ2-1; TRBD1 matches 7 bases. The J segment lost 2 bases and the V segment lost 6 bases, leaving 4 bases of the junction unmatched. Germline values: CDR1 KGHSH, CDR2 LQKENI. There are 14 residues in the CDR3. The CDR3 is CASSQDRTYNEQFF. The CDR3 bases are TGTGCCAGCTCTCAGGACAGGACCTACAATGAGCAGTTCTTC.

This clonotype was found many times. The chain has TRBV4-3 and TRBJ1-5, with TRBD1 matching 7 bases. The CDR3 sequence is 16 residues long. V gave up 0 bases and J gave up 7 bases; unmatched junction bases: 9. Germline V CDR1 and CDR2: LGHNA, YSLEER. CDR3 amino acids: CASSQDVTGLGQPQHF. In DNA, the CDR3 is TGCGCCAGCAGCCAAGACGTGACAGGGCTGGGGCAGCCCCAGCATTTT.

This clonotype was recorded at least ten times. The rearrangement uses TRBV5-1 and TRBJ1-1; D call uncertain. The CDR3 runs 15 residues. Germline V gene sequence: CDR1 SGHRS, CDR2 YFSETQ. V was pared by 5 bases and J by 1 base, with 15 bases between. The CDR3 is CASSQRTVSNTEAFF. The CDR3, as DNA: TGCGCCAGCAGTCAACGGACGGTATCGAACACTGAAGCTTTCTTT.

A word on this clonotype: This may come from a read error, since a much larger clone is one base off. V is TRBV7-2 and J is TRBJ1-2, with D possibly being TRBD1 (5 bases). The CDR3 is 14 amino acids. Germline CDR1 SGHTA, CDR2 FQGNSA. The CDR3 region has the DNA TGTGCCAGCAGCTTAGTTCCCGGGACGGAGCTCTACTCCTTC. It encodes CASSLVPGTELYSF.

This clonotype was counted many times. The CDR3 nucleotides read TGTGCCAGCCGACCAGGCCCGGGACACCTCAATCAGCCCCAGCATTTT. Translating it yields CASRPGPGHLNQPQHF. The chain carries TRBV27 and TRBJ1-5; D may be TRBD1 (6 bases). Germline V gene lookup returns CDR1 MNHEY and CDR2 SMNVEV (reference sequence). Trimming removed 8 bases at V and 3 bases at J, with 20 bases between. The CDR3 covers 16 residues.

This clonotype was picked up many times. J is TRBJ2-1 and V is TRBV7-9, with 7 nucleotides matching TRBD2. CDR1 is SEHNR and CDR2 is FQNEAQ in the germline V gene (reference sequence). The CDR3 covers 17 residues. Trimming took 2 bases from V and 3 from J; bases not matched to a gene: 10. The CDR3 reads CASSLKASGAFYNEQFF. The CDR3 DNA reads TGTGCCAGCAGCTTAAAGGCTAGCGGAGCCTTCTACAATGAGCAGTTCTTC.

This clonotype was found many times. V gene TRBV5-1 combines with J gene TRBJ1-2, with 8 bases that match TRBD1. V dropped 4 bases and J dropped 8; count of bases not matched to a gene: 7. CDR1 is SGHRS and CDR2 is YFSETQ in the germline V gene. The CDR3 totals 13 residues. In nucleotides, the CDR3 is TGCGCCAGCAGCCCGACAGGGGTAGACGGCTACACCTTC. Protein: CASSPTGVDGYTF.

The CDR3 nucleotides read TGTGCCATCACCCCAGGAGAAGGGGGCGAGCAGTACTTC. Encoded protein: CAITPGEGGEQYF. The chain is built from TRBV10-3 and TRBJ2-7; TRBD1 is a possible D gene (6 bases). V gave up 7 bases and J gave up 6 bases, with 16 bases separating them. This CDR3 region has 13 residues. Per the germline V gene, CDR1 is ENHRY and CDR2 is SYGVKD.

This clonotype came up a few times. The rearrangement links TRBV5-1 to TRBJ2-7, with D possibly being TRBD1 (6 bases). Trimming cost V 0 bases and J 5 bases, with 12 bases left between them. This CDR3 contains 14 residues. Per germline, CDR1 SGHRS and CDR2 YFSETQ. The DNA of the CDR3 is TGCGCCAGCAGCTTGGTACAGGGTAGCCACGAGCAGTACTTC. This translates into CASSLVQGSHEQYF.

The chain recombines TRBV4-2 with TRBJ2-2; D call uncertain. Trimming took 1 base from V and 0 from J, leaving 6 bases between them. CDR1 and CDR2 (germline): LGHNA, YNFKEQ. This CDR3 has 15 residues. CDR3 in DNA: TGTGCCAGCAGCCAAGGGCACGCGAACACCGGGGAGCTGTTTTTT. Translated: CASSQGHANTGELFF.

This clonotype was recorded at least ten times. The chain has TRBV11-2 and TRBJ2-7, with 9 bases aligning to TRBD1. The CDR3 extends over 13 amino acids. CDR1 and CDR2 from the germline V gene are SGHAT and FQNNGV. Losses at the gene ends were 6 bases for V and 9 bases for J; bases not matched to a gene: 9. CDR3 in amino acids: CASRGTGKWGQYF. In nucleotides, the CDR3 is TGTGCCAGCAGAGGGACAGGGAAGTGGGGGCAGTACTTC.

This clonotype was observed a single time. This chain uses TRBV3-1 with TRBJ2-5; D possibly uses TRBD1 or TRBD2 (5 bases each). The V end lost 4 bases, the J end lost 5 bases, and 8 bases lay between the germline ends. This CDR3 is 12 amino acids long. CDR1 is LGHDT, CDR2 YNNKEL, per germline (reference sequence). Here the CDR3 DNA reads TGTGCCAGCAGCCGGGACGGGGAGACCCAGTACTTC. Encoded protein: CASSRDGETQYF.

The chain recombines TRBV7-9 with TRBJ2-5; 7 nucleotides line up with TRBD1. This CDR3 is built from 16 residues. J lost 9 bases, V lost 5 bases, and 18 bases had no gene match. From germline, CDR1 is SEHNR and CDR2 FQNEAQ (reference sequence). Written as DNA, the CDR3 is TGTGCCAGCAGCCGACAGGGACCCCAAAAAAGGGTGGCCCAGTACTTC. It specifies CASSRQGPQKRVAQYF.

This clonotype showed up many times. This rearrangement joins TRBV4-2 to TRBJ2-3, with TRBD1 as a possible D gene (6 bases). The V gene's germline CDR1 is LGHNA and CDR2 YNFKEQ. V lost 2 bases to trimming and J lost 6 bases, with 24 bases between them. The CDR3 length is 18 residues. CDR3 protein: CASSQRVGQGPSVDTQYF. The DNA of the CDR3 is TGTGCCAGCAGCCAAAGGGTGGGGCAGGGGCCATCGGTCGATACGCAGTATTTT.

This clonotype has a count of ten or more. V and J are TRBV20-1 and TRBJ1-5; the D gene is possibly TRBD1 (6 bases). This CDR3 has 12 amino acids. Germline CDR1 and CDR2: DFQATT and SNEGSKA (reference sequence). V shed 4 bases and J shed 4 bases, with 8 bases lying between them. In DNA form, the CDR3 reads TGCAGTGCTAACAGGGAGAATCAGCCCCAGCATTTT. As protein: CSANRENQPQHF.